This T cell receptor beta chain emerged from a study of T cells after yellow fever vaccination (dated by TCRdb to between 2018 and 2021). Concerning the study at large: Libraries from fractions with low cell numbers were prepared with the SMART-Seq v4 Ultra Low Input RNA kit. To follow T-cell clones before and after both primary and booster YFV17D yellow fever vaccination, bulk TCR alpha and beta repertoires underwent longitudinal sequencing. Two healthy male donors made up the cohort, one aged 18 to 30 years and the other aged 30 to 40 years. Blood was drawn at multiple timepoints before and after primary and secondary immunization, with bulk PBMC replicates and cell subsets isolated.

With regard to this clonotype: Its antigen is still unknown. The input lacks base qualities; no much larger clone sits a single base away.

TCR cDNA was made using 5'RACE template switching, a step that added a universal primer site and unique molecular identifiers. Priming of cDNA synthesis was performed from both the TCR alpha and TCR beta constant segments. Two PCR steps were used to amplify libraries, with sample barcodes and sequencing adapters being added in the second step. Sequencing of libraries was performed on Illumina HiSeq 2500 (2x100 bp) or NovaSeq (2x150 bp). Regarding the original processing steps: MIGEC was used to demultiplex reads and collapse the reads into UMI consensus sequences, and MiXCR was used for V(D)J alignment. Clonotypes responding to the vaccine were identified with edgeR on replicate PBMC samples, with the criteria of FDR below 0.01 and a log2 fold change above 5 up to day 15. Each bulk clonotype was labeled CD4 or CD8 based on which sequenced repertoire, CD4 or CD8, contained the clonotype at higher abundance. TCRdb reanalyzed the raw reads on its own, using fastp at Q25 for trimming and MiXCR for clone calling, and kept in-frame beta chains. Each CDR3 protein appears once, grouped with its most common genes and DNA. V and J calls and clone size were set by TCRdb, not the authors. In all, the sample holds hundreds of thousands of distinct CDR3 sequences, and 12% of those were seen once. Together, the top ten hold about 15% of the sample.

Overall study outcomes, separate from this receptor: FACS-sorted repertoires could contain abundant contaminating clonotypes from the bulk population, so computational filtering was required. Only a couple of donors were included in the study, so the extent to which the findings can be generalized is limited. Most clones expanded after primary vaccination were re-detected after the booster (almost 98% of CD4 and roughly 87% of CD8), suggesting broad memory maintenance. A small share of clonotypes was detected in both CD4 and CD8 compartments, with the overlap likely arising from convergent recombination. The secondary T-cell response was weaker than the primary response but faster, peaking on day 5 instead of day 15.

Taken with the paper, the label for treatment or condition translates to: live attenuated yellow fever vaccine strain. At each blood-draw timepoint, two biological replicates of bulk PBMCs were collected. A standard Ficoll-Paque protocol was used to isolate PBMCs from peripheral blood. TriZol was used to extract RNA from bulk PBMCs, from CD4 and CD8 fractions, and from dextramer-positive and dextramer-negative fractions. Germline trimming amounts to 4 bases on V and 4 bases on J, with 9 as the count of junction bases outside the gene matches. The CDR3 measures 16 amino acids from cysteine to phenylalanine. Only the CDR3 DNA is retained, 48 bases long and in frame from the first base.

Recombination joined TRBV12-3 or TRBV12-4 with TRBJ2-2; 7 middle bases align to TRBD2. The specimen was PBMCs, collected on the day of the yellow fever booster vaccination. The sequence was obtained from a man aged 25 to 40 who received the YFV17D yellow fever vaccine. The DNA reads TGTGCCAGCAGTTGGCTTAGCGGGCTCGGCACCGGGGAGCTGTTTTTT. Translated, it reads CASSWLSGLGTGELFF.